These 15 T cell receptor beta chains share one sample of origin, sequenced in a study of CD8+ T cells in alopecia areata. Following extraction, RNA underwent reverse transcription to cDNA, which served as the sequencing template. Here immunoSEQ multiplex PCR was the method, and the copy in TCRdb shows in-frame clones only, minus some. The sample yields roughly 100,000 clones, 44% seen once. Treatment: oral pan-JAK inhibitor, 5-10 mg twice daily. The sample here was CD8+ T cells sorted from blood, taken at week 24, from a patient treated with tofacitinib. The receptor set was obtained from a human donor with alopecia areata.

The chain carries TRBV7-3 and TRBJ2-2, with a possible D match to TRBD2 (6 bases). CDR1 SGHTA and CDR2 FQGTGA come from the germline V gene. V was pared by 5 bases and J by 3 bases, with 16 bases between. This CDR3 has 16 amino acids. CDR3 in amino acids: CASSSDQGLYTGELFF. The CDR3 coding sequence is TGTGCCAGCAGCAGCGATCAGGGACTTTACACCGGGGAGCTGTTTTTT.

This chain connects TRBV2 to TRBJ2-7; 7 nucleotides line up with TRBD2. V was clipped by 10 bases and J by 0 bases; unmatched bases: 6. The CDR3 totals 13 residues. In germline, CDR1 is SNHLY, CDR2 FYNNEI. The CDR3 is CATLAGHSYEQYF. The CDR3 nucleotides are TGTGCCACCTTAGCGGGTCACTCCTACGAGCAGTACTTC.

V usage is TRBV7-8 and J usage is TRBJ2-5; perhaps TRBD1 as D (7 bases). From germline, CDR1 is SGHVS and CDR2 FQNEAQ. V was shortened by 3 bases and J by 5 bases, with 13 bases between the two germline ends. The CDR3 spans 14 residues. This chain's CDR3 is CASSFVAGGETQYF. The CDR3 DNA is TGTGCCAGCAGCTTCGTGGCAGGGGGGGAGACCCAGTACTTC. The complete variable domain, with remaining parts taken from reference TRBV7-8 and TRBJ2-5, reads GAGVSQSPRYKVAKRGQDVALRCDPISGHVSLFWYQQALGQGPEFLTYFQNEAQLDKSGLPSDRFFAERPEGSVSTLKIQRTQQEDSAVYLCASSFVAGGETQYFGPGTRLLVL.

This chain joins TRBV14 and TRBJ1-1; a possible D gene is TRBD1 (5 bases). Between the trimmed V and J ends, which lost 4 bases and 0 bases, there was a span of 9 bases. Germline CDR1 is SGHDN and CDR2 is FVKESK. The CDR3 sequence is 14 residues long. The chain's CDR3 is CASSPQVMNTEAFF. DNA of the CDR3: TGTGCCAGCAGCCCACAGGTCATGAACACTGAAGCTTTCTTT.

The chain uses TRBV9 and TRBJ1-2; a possible D gene is TRBD1 (5 bases). CDR1 and CDR2 (germline): SGDLS, YYNGEE. Trimming took off 3 bases at V and 2 bases at J, with 17 bases between the two ends. The length of the CDR3 is 16 residues. The CDR3 region has the DNA TGTGCCAGCAGCGAAAGTCGGGACGGGAGGAACTATGGCTACACCTTC. Translation gives CASSESRDGRNYGYTF.

V gene TRBV12-5 combines with J gene TRBJ1-5, with D hard to call. V lost 2 bases, J lost 6 bases, and 14 bases lay in between. The CDR3 is 15 amino acids. The germline CDR1 and CDR2 sequences are LGHNT and FRNRAP. The CDR3, as DNA: TGTGCTAGTGGTTTGTTGGGAGGGAGTGGTCAGCCCCAGCATTTT. It codes for CASGLLGGSGQPQHF. Supplemented by reference TRBV12-5 and TRBJ1-5, the full variable domain reads DARVTQTPRHKVTEMGQEVTMRCQPILGHNTVFWYRQTMMQGLELLAYFRNRAPLDDSGMPKDRFSAEMPDATLATLKIQPSEPRDSAVYFCASGLLGGSGQPQHFGDGTRLSIL.

The chain couples TRBV4-2 to TRBJ2-7, with a tentative D call TRBD2 (5 bases). V lost 4 bases and J lost 1, with 17 bases in between. Germline lookup yields CDR1 LGHNA and CDR2 YNFKEQ. The CDR3 is made up of 16 amino acids. The CDR3 nucleotides read TGTGCCAGCAGCCCGAACTCCGGGGTGGGTTCCTACGAGCAGTACTTC. This codes for CASSPNSGVGSYEQYF.

This clone was observed a single time. The chain combines TRBV6-1 with TRBJ2-1; the D is unclear. CDR3 length: 13 amino acids. CDR1 is MNHNS, CDR2 SASEGT, per germline. V gave up 2 bases and J gave up 3 bases, with 5 bases separating them. DNA for the CDR3: TGTGCCAGCAGTGAAAAAGGCTACAATGAGCAGTTCTTC. Protein product: CASSEKGYNEQFF.

The rearrangement uses TRBV4-1 and TRBJ2-5; TRBD1 is a possible D gene (6 bases). The CDR3 length is 13 residues. The germline V and J ends were trimmed by 3 bases and 1 base, with 6 bases remaining between them. Germline V gene lookup returns CDR1 MGHRA and CDR2 YSYEKL. CDR3 amino acids: CASSQDSQETQYF. The CDR3 coding sequence is TGCGCCAGCAGCCAGGACAGCCAAGAGACCCAGTACTTC.

This clone was counted a few times. The V and J genes are TRBV30 and TRBJ1-2; D unresolved. The CDR3 consists of 15 residues. Per germline, CDR1 GTSNPN and CDR2 SVGIG (reference sequence). V was clipped by 0 bases and J by 3 bases, with 14 bases between them. The CDR3 DNA reads as TGTGCCTGGAGTGTAGGATCCGGGGTAGACTATGGCTACACCTTC. Translated: CAWSVGSGVDYGYTF.

The V call is TRBV29-1, the J call TRBJ2-6; D unclear. The V and J ends lost 4 bases and 2 bases respectively, with 12 bases between them. The length of the CDR3 is 15 residues. Germline CDR1 reads SQVTM; CDR2 reads ANQGSEA. The CDR3 here is CSVVSGKAGANVLTF. CDR3 sequence (DNA): TGCAGCGTTGTCTCCGGAAAGGCTGGGGCCAACGTCCTGACTTTC.

Comments on this clone: One end of the junction is discordant with germline, which a read error may explain. The V and J genes are TRBV4-3 and TRBJ2-3; 8 positions agree with TRBD1. The CDR3 is 16 residues long. CDR1 and CDR2 from the germline V gene are LGHNA and YSLEER. The CDR3 region is CASRQDDRGYPDTQYF. CDR3 bases: TGCGCCAGCCGCCAAGACGACAGGGGTTACCCAGATACGCAGTATTTT.

The genes are TRBV11-2 and TRBJ2-1; D might be TRBD1 (5 bases). V was pared by 6 bases and J by 9 bases, with 12 bases between. The CDR3 spans 12 residues. Germline V gene sequence: CDR1 SGHAT, CDR2 FQNNGV. CDR3 in DNA: TGTGCCAGCAGTCACGGACAAACTGAGCAGTTCTTC. Its translation: CASSHGQTEQFF.

V usage is TRBV29-1 and J usage is TRBJ2-2, with D hard to call. The CDR3 has 14 amino acids. Germline V gene data show CDR1 as SQVTM and CDR2 as ANQGSEA. Between the trimmed V and J ends, which lost 3 bases and 3 bases, there was a span of 11 bases. CDR3 DNA sequence: TGCAGCGTTGAGGGTCAGACTCACACCGGGGAGCTGTTTTTT. It translates to CSVEGQTHTGELFF.

This clone was found a few times. The chain recombines TRBV21-1 with TRBJ2-5; the D call in the table, TRBD2, was not verified against the DNA. TRBV21-1 is an annotated pseudogene. The CDR3 spans 16 residues. CDR3 protein: CASSPRWGTSRETQYF. CDR3 bases: TGTGCCAGCAGCCCCAGGTGGGGGACTAGCCGAGAGACCCAGTACTTC.